This is a list of T cell receptor beta chains from one sample in a study of OX40 agonist ivuxolimab in advanced cancers. Measured with immunoSEQ multiplex PCR; TCRdb has only the in-frame clones, and not every one. The table includes about 39,000 clones, approximately 75% detected once. Specimen: CD4+ or CD8+ T cells sorted from blood, collected in a trial of the OX40 agonist ivuxolimab. These receptors originate from an adult with an advanced solid tumor such as melanoma, head and neck, liver or kidney cancer. The CDR3 runs from the conserved cysteine through the conserved F or W. For some rows the clone size is stated as once, few or many, or as a class when expanded; others skip it.

few,TRBJ1-6,TRBV30,CAWSWLPPGGSPLHF
.,TRBJ2-1,TRBV30,CAWGPTGLAGFF
once,TRBJ2-5,TRBV2,CASRGEAETQYF
.,TRBJ2-1,TRBV12-5,CASGSLTSGSRDEQFF
.,TRBJ1-1,TRBV9,CASSVQVLDTEAFF
few,TRBJ2-1,TRBV11-2,CASSFRGLYNEQFF
.,TRBJ2-1,TRBV10-3,CAIKTGTGGDEQFF
.,TRBJ2-1,TRBV19,CASSIFSGQGNEQFF
.,TRBJ1-2,TRBV6-6,CASSDSGYGYTF
.,TRBJ2-1,TRBV7-2,CASSLAASGDYNEQFF
.,TRBJ2-1,TRBV11-1,CASSPNRDNEQFF
.,TRBJ2-3,TRBV9,CASSYWTGADTQYF
.,TRBJ2-7,TRBV5-1,CASRRAGELYEQYF
.,TRBJ2-1,TRBV4-2,CASSQEETSLTSGTYNEQFF
few,TRBJ1-4,TRBV2,CASKGSPFEKLFF
.,TRBJ2-1,TRBV10-2,CASSPVLPPNEQFF
.,TRBJ2-1,TRBV27,CASKSTFLVPYGEQFF
.,TRBJ1-5,TRBV29-1,CSVGAFNQPQHF
.,TRBJ2-7,TRBV29-1,CSVARQGARDEQYF
.,TRBJ2-5,TRBV6-1,CASSEADRTWETQYF
.,TRBJ2-1,TRBV9,CASSSSGRALYNEQFF
.,TRBJ2-1,TRBV18,CASSRSVIGGYNEQFF
.,TRBJ2-7,TRBV19,CASSISSGGLQYF
.,TRBJ1-2,TRBV28,CASSLPANYGYTF
few,TRBJ2-7,TRBV6-1,CASRGDSTYEQYF
.,TRBJ2-1,TRBV16,CASSQSPLAEEFF
few,TRBJ1-1,TRBV2,CASRRGGDTEAFF
.,TRBJ2-2,TRBV2,CASRARQGGGELFF
.,TRBJ2-1,TRBV5-4,CASSLDLRENNEQFF
.,TRBJ2-1,TRBV7-3,CASSARLAGETYNEQFF
few,TRBJ1-2,TRBV6-1,CASSVKDRGRGGDGYTF
.,TRBJ1-3,TRBV7-2,CASSLRGREVTIYF
.,TRBJ1-5,TRBV6-6,CASSYSQGTNQPQHF
.,TRBJ2-1,TRBV25-1,CASSERLAGDEQFF
once,TRBJ1-1,TRBV5-1,CASSSLKGLNTEAFF
few,TRBJ1-2,TRBV9,CASSVADTGLYGYTF
.,TRBJ2-7,TRBV7-8,CASSTPQAGGAYEQYF
few,TRBJ1-1,TRBV15,CATSRKNQGATEAFF
.,TRBJ2-3,TRBV10-3,CAISERGGNTDTQYF
.,TRBJ2-2,TRBV4-3,CASSRSFFVGQPNTGELFF
.,TRBJ2-3,TRBV5-3,CARSLRADTQYF
.,TRBJ2-5,TRBV5-5,CASSLEVRGQETQYF
.,TRBJ1-3,TRBV14,CASSHRTRSGNTIYF
.,TRBJ2-5,TRBV11-2,CASSRSGGFLETQYF
.,TRBJ1-1,TRBV2,CASSVSRITNTEAFF
.,TRBJ1-1,TRBV30,CALPIQGVHTEAFF
few,TRBJ2-7,TRBV4-3,CASSQQLAGGGQYEQYF
.,TRBJ1-1,TRBV18,CASSPVSTQGDAEAFF
.,TRBJ2-7,TRBV5-5,CASSAAGQGYEQYF
few,TRBJ1-3,TRBV29-1,CSVSGGNTIYF
.,TRBJ1-2,TRBV5-4,CASSAAGQGNYGYTF
.,TRBJ1-2,TRBV11-2,CASSRQDELRSYTF
once,TRBJ2-2,TRBV9,CASSPQAGQGRLSTGELFF
few,TRBJ2-2,TRBV5-4,CASSWGTGDTGELFF